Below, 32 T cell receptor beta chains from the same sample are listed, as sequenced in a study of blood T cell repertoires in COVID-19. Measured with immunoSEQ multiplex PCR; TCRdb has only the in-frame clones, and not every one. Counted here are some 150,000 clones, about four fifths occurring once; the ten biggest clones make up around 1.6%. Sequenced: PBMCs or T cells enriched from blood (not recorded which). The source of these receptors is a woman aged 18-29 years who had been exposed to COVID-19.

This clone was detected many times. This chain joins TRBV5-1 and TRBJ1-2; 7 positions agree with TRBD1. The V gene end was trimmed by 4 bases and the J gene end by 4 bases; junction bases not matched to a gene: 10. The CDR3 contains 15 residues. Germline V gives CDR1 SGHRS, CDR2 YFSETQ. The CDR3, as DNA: TGCGCCAGCAGCCAAGGGAGACAGGGCTCCTATGGCTACACCTTC. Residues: CASSQGRQGSYGYTF.

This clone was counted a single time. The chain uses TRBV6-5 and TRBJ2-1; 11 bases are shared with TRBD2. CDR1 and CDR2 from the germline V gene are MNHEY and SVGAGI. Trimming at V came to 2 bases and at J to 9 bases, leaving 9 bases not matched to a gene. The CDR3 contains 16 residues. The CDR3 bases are TGTGCCAGCAGTTACGCCCCGTCTAGCGGGAGGAGTGAGCAGTTCTTC. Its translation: CASSYAPSSGRSEQFF.

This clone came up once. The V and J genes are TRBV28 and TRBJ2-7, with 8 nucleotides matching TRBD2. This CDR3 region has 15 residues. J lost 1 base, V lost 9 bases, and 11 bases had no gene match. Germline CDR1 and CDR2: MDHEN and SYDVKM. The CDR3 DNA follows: TGTGCCAGTCTAAGTAGCGGGGCGTCTTCCTACGAGCAGTACTTC. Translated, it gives CASLSSGASSYEQYF.

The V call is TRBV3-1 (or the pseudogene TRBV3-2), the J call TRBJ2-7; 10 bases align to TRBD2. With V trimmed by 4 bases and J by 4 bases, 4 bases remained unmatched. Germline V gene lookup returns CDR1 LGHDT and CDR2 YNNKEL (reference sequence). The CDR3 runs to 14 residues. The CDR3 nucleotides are TGTGCCAGCAGCCGGGCTAGCGGGAGTTACGAGCAGTACTTC. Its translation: CASSRASGSYEQYF.

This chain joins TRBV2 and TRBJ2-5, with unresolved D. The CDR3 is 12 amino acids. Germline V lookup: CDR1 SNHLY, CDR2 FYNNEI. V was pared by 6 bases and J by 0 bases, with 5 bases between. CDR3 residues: CASRRDQETQYF. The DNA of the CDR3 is TGTGCCAGCAGAAGAGACCAAGAGACCCAGTACTTC. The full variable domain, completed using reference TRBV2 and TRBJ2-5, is EPEVTQTPSHQVTQMGQEVILRCVPISNHLYFYWYRQILGQKVEFLVSFYNNEISEKSEIFDDQFSVERPDGSNFTLKIRSTKLEDSAMYFCASRRDQETQYFGPGTRLLVL.

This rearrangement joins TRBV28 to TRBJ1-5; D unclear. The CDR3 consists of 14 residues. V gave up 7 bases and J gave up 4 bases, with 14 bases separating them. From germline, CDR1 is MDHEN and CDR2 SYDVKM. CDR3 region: CASTSPSGNQPQHF. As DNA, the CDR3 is TGTGCCAGCACCTCACCTTCGGGAAATCAGCCCCAGCATTTT.

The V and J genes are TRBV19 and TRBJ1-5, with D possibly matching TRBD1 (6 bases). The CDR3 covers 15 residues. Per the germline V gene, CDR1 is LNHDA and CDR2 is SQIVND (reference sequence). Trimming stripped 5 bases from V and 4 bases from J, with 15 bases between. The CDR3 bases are TGTGCCAGTAGTTCCCCACGGGACACAAATCAGCCCCAGCATTTT. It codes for CASSSPRDTNQPQHF.

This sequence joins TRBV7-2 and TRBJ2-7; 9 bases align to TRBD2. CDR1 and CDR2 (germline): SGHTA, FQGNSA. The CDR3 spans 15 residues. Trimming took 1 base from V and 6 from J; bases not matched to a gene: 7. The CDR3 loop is CASSLGGASGIEQYF. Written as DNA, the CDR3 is TGTGCCAGCAGCTTAGGAGGGGCTAGCGGGATCGAGCAGTACTTC.

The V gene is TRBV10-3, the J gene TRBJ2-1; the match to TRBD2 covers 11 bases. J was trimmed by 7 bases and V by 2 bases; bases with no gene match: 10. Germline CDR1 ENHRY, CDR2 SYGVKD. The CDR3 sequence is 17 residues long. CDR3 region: CAISEGLSGLAVNEQFF. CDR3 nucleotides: TGTGCCATCAGTGAGGGATTGTCGGGACTAGCGGTTAATGAGCAGTTCTTC.

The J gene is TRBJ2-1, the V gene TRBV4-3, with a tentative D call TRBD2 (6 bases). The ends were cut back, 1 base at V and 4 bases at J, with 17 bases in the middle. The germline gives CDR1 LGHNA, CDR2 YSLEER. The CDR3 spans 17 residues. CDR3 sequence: CASSQGLGARGYNEQFF. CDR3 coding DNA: TGCGCCAGCAGCCAAGGATTAGGTGCCCGGGGGTACAATGAGCAGTTCTTC.

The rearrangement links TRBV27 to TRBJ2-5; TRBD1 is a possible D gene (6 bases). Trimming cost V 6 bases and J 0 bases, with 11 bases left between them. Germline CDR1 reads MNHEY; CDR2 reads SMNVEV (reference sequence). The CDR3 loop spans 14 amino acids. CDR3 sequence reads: CASSPRTDQETQYF. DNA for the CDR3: TGTGCCAGCAGCCCACGGACAGACCAAGAGACCCAGTACTTC.

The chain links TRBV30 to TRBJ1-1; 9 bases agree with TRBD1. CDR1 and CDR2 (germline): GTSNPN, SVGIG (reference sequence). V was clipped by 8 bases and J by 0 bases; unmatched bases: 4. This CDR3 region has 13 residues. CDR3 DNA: TGTGCCGGGGACAGGGCCATGAACACTGAAGCTTTCTTT. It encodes CAGDRAMNTEAFF. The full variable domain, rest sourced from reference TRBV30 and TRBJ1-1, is SQTIHQWPATLVQPVGSPLSLECTVEGTSNPNLYWYRQAAGRGLQLLFYSVGIGQISSEVPQNLSASRPQDRQFILSSKKLLLSDSGFYLCAGDRAMNTEAFFGQGTRLTVV.

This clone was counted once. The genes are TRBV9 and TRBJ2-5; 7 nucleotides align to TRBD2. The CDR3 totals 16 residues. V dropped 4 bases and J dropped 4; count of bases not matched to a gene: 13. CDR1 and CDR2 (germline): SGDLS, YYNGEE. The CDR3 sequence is CASSLRPGGLGETQYF. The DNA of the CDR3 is TGTGCCAGCAGCCTCCGGCCCGGGGGGTTGGGAGAGACCCAGTACTTC.

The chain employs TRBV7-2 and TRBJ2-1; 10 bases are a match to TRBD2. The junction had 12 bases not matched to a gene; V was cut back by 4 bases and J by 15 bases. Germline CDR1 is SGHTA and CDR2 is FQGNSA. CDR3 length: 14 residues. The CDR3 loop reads CASSSRPTAGGGFF. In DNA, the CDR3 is TGTGCCAGCAGCTCCCGCCCAACAGCGGGAGGGGGGTTCTTC.

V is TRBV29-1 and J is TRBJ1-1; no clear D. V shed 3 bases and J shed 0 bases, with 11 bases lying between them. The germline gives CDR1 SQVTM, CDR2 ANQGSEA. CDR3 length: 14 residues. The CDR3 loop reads CSVDRAGVNTEAFF. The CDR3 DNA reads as TGCAGCGTTGACCGGGCCGGGGTGAACACTGAAGCTTTCTTT.

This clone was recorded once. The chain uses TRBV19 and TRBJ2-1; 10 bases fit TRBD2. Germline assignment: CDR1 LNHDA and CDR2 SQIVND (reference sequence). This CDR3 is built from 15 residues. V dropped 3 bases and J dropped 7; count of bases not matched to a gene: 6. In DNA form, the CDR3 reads TGTGCCAGTAGTATCCTTCCGGGACTAGCGAATGAGCAGTTCTTC. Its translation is CASSILPGLANEQFF.

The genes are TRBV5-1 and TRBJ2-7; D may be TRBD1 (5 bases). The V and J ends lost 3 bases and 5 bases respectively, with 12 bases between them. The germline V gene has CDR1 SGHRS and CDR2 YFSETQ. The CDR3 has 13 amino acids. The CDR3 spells CASSSDSPHEQYF. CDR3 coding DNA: TGCGCCAGCAGCTCCGACAGCCCCCACGAGCAGTACTTC.

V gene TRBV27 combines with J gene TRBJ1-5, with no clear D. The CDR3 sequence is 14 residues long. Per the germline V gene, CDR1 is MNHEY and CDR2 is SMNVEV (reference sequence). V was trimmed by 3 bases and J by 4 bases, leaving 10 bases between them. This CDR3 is CASSFAGRNQPQHF. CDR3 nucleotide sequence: TGTGCCAGCAGTTTCGCCGGGAGAAATCAGCCCCAGCATTTT.

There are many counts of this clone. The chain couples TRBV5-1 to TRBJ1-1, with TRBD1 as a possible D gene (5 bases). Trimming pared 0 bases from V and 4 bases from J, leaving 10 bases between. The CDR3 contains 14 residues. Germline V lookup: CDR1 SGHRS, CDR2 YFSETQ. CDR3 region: CASSLDQGTTEAFF. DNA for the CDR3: TGCGCCAGCAGCTTGGATCAGGGAACCACTGAAGCTTTCTTT.

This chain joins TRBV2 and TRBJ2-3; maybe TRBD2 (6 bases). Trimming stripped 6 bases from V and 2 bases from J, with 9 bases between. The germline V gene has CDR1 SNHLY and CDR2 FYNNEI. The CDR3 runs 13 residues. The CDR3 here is CASRGLITDTQYF. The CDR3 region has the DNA TGTGCCAGCAGGGGACTTATCACAGATACGCAGTATTTT.

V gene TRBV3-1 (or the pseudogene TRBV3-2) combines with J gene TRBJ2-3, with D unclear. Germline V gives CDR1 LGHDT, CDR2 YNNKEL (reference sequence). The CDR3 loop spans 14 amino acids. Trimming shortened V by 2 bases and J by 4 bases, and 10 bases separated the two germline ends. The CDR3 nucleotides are TGTGCCAGCAGCCAAACCGCGGCGGCAGATACGCAGTATTTT. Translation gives CASSQTAAADTQYF.

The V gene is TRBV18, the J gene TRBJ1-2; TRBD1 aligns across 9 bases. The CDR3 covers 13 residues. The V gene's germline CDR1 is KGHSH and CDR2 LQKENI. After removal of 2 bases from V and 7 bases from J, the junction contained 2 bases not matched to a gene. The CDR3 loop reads CASSPGTGFGYTF. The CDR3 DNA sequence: TGTGCCAGCTCACCAGGGACAGGGTTTGGCTACACCTTC.

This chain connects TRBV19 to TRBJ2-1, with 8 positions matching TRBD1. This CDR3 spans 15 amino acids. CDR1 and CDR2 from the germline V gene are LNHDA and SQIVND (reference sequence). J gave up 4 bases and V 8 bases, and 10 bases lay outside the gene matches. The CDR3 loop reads CASAGGDRRYNEQFF. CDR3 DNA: TGTGCCAGTGCTGGTGGGGACAGGAGGTACAATGAGCAGTTCTTC.

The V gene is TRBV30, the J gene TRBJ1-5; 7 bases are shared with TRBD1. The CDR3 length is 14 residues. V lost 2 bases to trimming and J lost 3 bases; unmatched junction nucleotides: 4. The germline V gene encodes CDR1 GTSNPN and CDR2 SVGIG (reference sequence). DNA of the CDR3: TGTGCCTGGAGTCCCGGGACAGACAATCAGCCCCAGCATTTT. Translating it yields CAWSPGTDNQPQHF.

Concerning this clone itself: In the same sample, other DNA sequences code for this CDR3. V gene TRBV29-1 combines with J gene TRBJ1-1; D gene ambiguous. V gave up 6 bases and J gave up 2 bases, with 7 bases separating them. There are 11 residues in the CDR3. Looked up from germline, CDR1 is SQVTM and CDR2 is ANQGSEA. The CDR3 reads CSVRVNTEAFF. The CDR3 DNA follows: TGCAGCGTCCGGGTAAACACTGAAGCTTTCTTT.

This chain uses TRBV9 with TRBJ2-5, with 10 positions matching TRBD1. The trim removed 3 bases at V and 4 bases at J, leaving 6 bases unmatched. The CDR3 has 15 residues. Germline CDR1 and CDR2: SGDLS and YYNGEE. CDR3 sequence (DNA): TGTGCCAGCAGCGATGGGGGACAGGGGCTAGAGACCCAGTACTTC. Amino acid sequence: CASSDGGQGLETQYF.

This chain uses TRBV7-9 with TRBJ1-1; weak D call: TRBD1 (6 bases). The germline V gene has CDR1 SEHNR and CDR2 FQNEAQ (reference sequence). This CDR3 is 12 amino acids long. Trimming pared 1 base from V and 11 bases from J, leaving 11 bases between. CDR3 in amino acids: CASSLDREKAFF. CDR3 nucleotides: TGTGCCAGCAGCTTAGACAGGGAGAAGGCTTTCTTT.

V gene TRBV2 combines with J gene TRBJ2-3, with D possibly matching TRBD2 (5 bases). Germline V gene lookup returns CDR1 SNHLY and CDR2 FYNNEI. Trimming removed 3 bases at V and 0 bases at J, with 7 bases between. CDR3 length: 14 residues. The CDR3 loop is CASSDGESTDTQYF. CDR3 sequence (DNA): TGTGCCAGCAGTGACGGGGAAAGCACAGATACGCAGTATTTT.

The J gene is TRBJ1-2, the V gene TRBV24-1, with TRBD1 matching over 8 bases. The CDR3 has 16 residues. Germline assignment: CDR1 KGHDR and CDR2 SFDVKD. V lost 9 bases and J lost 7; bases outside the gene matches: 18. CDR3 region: CATPVDRADGLAGYTF. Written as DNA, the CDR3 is TGTGCCACCCCGGTGGACAGGGCCGACGGGCTTGCTGGCTACACCTTC.

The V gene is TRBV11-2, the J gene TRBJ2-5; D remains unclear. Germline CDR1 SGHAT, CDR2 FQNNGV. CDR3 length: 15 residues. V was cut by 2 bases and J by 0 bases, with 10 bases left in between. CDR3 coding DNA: TGTGCCAGCAGCTTAATCGAGCGATACCAAGAGACCCAGTACTTC. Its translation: CASSLIERYQETQYF.

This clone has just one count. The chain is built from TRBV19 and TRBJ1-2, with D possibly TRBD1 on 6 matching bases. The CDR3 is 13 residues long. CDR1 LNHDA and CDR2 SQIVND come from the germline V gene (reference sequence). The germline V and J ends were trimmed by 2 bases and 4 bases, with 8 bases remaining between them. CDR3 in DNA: TGTGCCAGTAGTATACAGGGGATCTATGGCTACACCTTC. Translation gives CASSIQGIYGYTF.

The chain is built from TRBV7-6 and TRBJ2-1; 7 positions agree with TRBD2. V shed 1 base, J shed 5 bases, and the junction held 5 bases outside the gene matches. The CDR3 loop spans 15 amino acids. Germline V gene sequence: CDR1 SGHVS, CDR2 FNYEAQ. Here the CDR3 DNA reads TGTGCCAGCAGCTTAGAGTCTAGCGGAAACAATGAGCAGTTCTTC. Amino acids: CASSLESSGNNEQFF.